This TCR beta chain is from a study of cytomegalovirus exposure and HLA in healthy donors. Study results and limitations: The availability of immune exposure information extended only to CMV serostatus. There were some V segments, including TRBV6-2 and TRBV6-3, excluded as indistinguishable.

V shed 5 bases, J shed 2 bases, and the junction held 9 bases outside the gene matches. CDR1 LNHNV and CDR2 YYDKDF come from the germline V gene (reference sequence). The CDR3 is made up of 17 amino acids. Details on this clone: Its matching antigen is unknown.

PCR used 60 Vbeta primers and 13 Jbeta primers. Only in-frame clones appear in the TCRdb table, and some are missing; sequencing was by immunoSEQ multiplex PCR. The sample has 29,000 or so clones, less than 70% seen once; the top ten hold more than 40%. The sequenced material came from PBMCs. The J gene is TRBJ2-5, the V gene TRBV15; TRBD2 matches at 12 bases. The receptor was derived from a male donor in good health and CMV-seropositive. Here the CDR3 DNA reads TGTGCCACCAGCGGGATCGGGACTAGCGGGCTTCAAGAGACCCAGTACTTC. It yields the protein CATSGIGTSGLQETQYF.